The 19 T cell receptor beta chains in this list originate from one sample, sequenced in a study of blood T cell repertoires in COVID-19. Using immunoSEQ multiplex PCR, the repertoire was profiled, and TCRdb retains in-frame clones only, with some absent. The sample includes fewer than 300,000 clones, approximately 91% seen only once; the top ten take roughly 2.1%. Input material: PBMCs or T cells enriched from blood (not recorded which). Receptor source: a middle-aged woman with acute COVID-19.

This chain uses TRBV6-5 with TRBJ1-2; D is undetermined. V dropped 0 bases and J dropped 13 bases, with 9 bases sitting between them. The CDR3 loop spans 11 amino acids. Germline assignment: CDR1 MNHEY and CDR2 SVGAGI. Here the CDR3 reads CASSYSGVTTF. Written as DNA, the CDR3 is TGTGCCAGCAGTTACTCCGGGGTAACCACCTTC.

The CDR3 sequence: CASSRRGAGGYEQYF. The CDR3 DNA sequence: TGCGCCAGCAGCCGGCGGGGAGCGGGAGGTTACGAGCAGTACTTC. This chain links TRBV4-3 with TRBJ2-7; 9 bases line up with TRBD2. Germline lookup yields CDR1 LGHNA and CDR2 YSLEER. Trimming removed 4 bases from V and 4 bases from J; junction bases left unmatched: 8. The CDR3 length is 15 residues.

The CDR3 spells CASSFPGVHEQYF. In DNA, the CDR3 is TGTGCCAGCAGCTTCCCCGGGGTCCACGAGCAGTACTTC. This chain links TRBV7-2 with TRBJ2-7; D might be TRBD2 (5 bases). Trimming shortened V by 3 bases and J by 5 bases, and 11 bases separated the two germline ends. Looked up from germline, CDR1 is SGHTA and CDR2 is FQGNSA. This CDR3 has 13 residues.

The CDR3 reads CASSFLGRRTSYNEQFF. CDR3 bases: TGTGCCAGCAGCTTTTTAGGTCGGAGGACCTCTTACAATGAGCAGTTCTTC. The chain uses TRBV5-8 and TRBJ2-1, with D perhaps TRBD2 (5 bases). The CDR3 contains 17 residues. Trimming cost V 2 bases and J 4 bases, with 19 bases left between them. From germline, CDR1 is SGHTS and CDR2 YDEGEE.

This clone was seen only a few times. This chain connects TRBV5-1 to TRBJ1-5, with a weak D call TRBD1 (6 bases). The germline V gene encodes CDR1 SGHRS and CDR2 YFSETQ. The CDR3 covers 15 residues. Trimming removed 4 bases from V and 7 bases from J, with 18 bases in between. The CDR3 DNA follows: TGCGCCAGCAGCCCCGGAGGGGGAGCGGGGCAGCCCCAGCATTTT. Amino acids: CASSPGGGAGQPQHF.

The chain uses TRBV30 and TRBJ2-3; no clear D. CDR3 length equals 12 residues. V was cut by 0 bases and J by 5 bases, with 6 bases left in between. CDR1 is GTSNPN, CDR2 SVGIG, per germline (reference sequence). The CDR3 nucleotides are TGTGCCTGGAGTGTCTCCAGAGATACGCAGTATTTT. This encodes CAWSVSRDTQYF.

The rearrangement uses TRBV9 and TRBJ2-3, with D unclear. Germline CDR1 is SGDLS and CDR2 is YYNGEE. With 0 bases removed from V and 4 bases from J, the gap between germline ends came to 9 bases. This CDR3 is 14 amino acids long. CDR3 nucleotide sequence: TGTGCCAGCAGCGTAGTGGGTAGCCCAGATACGCAGTATTTT. Its translation: CASSVVGSPDTQYF.

This clone was seen more than once but under ten times. The chain combines TRBV5-4 with TRBJ2-3; 8 nucleotides match TRBD2. CDR3 size: 16 residues. Germline CDR1 reads SGHNT; CDR2 reads YYREEE (reference sequence). Trimming at V came to 4 bases and at J to 0 bases, leaving 7 bases not matched to a gene. CDR3 DNA sequence: TGTGCCAGCAGCCCACGACTAGCGACTAGCACAGATACGCAGTATTTT. Translated: CASSPRLATSTDTQYF.

This clone was recorded once. This sample also contains other DNA sequences that code for the same CDR3. The V call is TRBV5-1, the J call TRBJ2-1; 11 nucleotides agree with TRBD2. After removal of 0 bases from V and 10 bases from J, the junction contained 0 bases not matched to a gene. The CDR3 has 13 amino acids. Germline lookup yields CDR1 SGHRS and CDR2 YFSETQ. The CDR3, as DNA: TGCGCCAGCAGCTTGGCTAGCGGGGGGGAGCAGTTCTTC. Translation gives CASSLASGGEQFF.

The V call is TRBV5-1, the J call TRBJ2-7; D possibly corresponds to TRBD2 (6 bases). The V gene lost 4 bases and the J gene lost 3 bases, with 14 bases spanning the gap. Per germline, CDR1 SGHRS and CDR2 YFSETQ. The CDR3 sequence is 14 residues long. DNA for the CDR3: TGCGCCAGCAGCCGGGACTCTGGTAACTACGAGCAGTACTTC. Protein sequence: CASSRDSGNYEQYF.

This chain uses TRBV14 with TRBJ2-7; D might be TRBD1 (6 bases). V was pared by 4 bases and J by 2 bases, with 12 bases between. This CDR3 has 14 amino acids. The germline V gene encodes CDR1 SGHDN and CDR2 FVKESK. In DNA, the CDR3 is TGTGCCAGCAGCCTAAGGACAGCGGCCTACGAGCAGTACTTC. Translation: CASSLRTAAYEQYF.

The chain combines TRBV27 with TRBJ1-5; weak D call: TRBD1 (5 bases). The CDR3 is 19 amino acids. Germline V gene data show CDR1 as MNHEY and CDR2 as SMNVEV (reference sequence). V was cut by 1 base and J by 7 bases, with 26 bases left in between. The CDR3 reads CASSLYEGSPTRGIQPQHF. CDR3 bases: TGTGCCAGCAGTTTATACGAAGGTTCCCCGACCCGGGGGATCCAGCCCCAGCATTTT.

This clone was seen a single time. Other nucleotide sequences from this sample produce the same CDR3. The chain has TRBV29-1 and TRBJ2-3; D is possibly TRBD2 (7 bases). V was shortened by 6 bases and J by 0 bases, with 10 bases between the two germline ends. From germline, CDR1 is SQVTM and CDR2 ANQGSEA. The CDR3 is made up of 13 amino acids. CDR3 sequence: CSVRGRSTDTQYF. In DNA, the CDR3 is TGCAGCGTGCGGGGGCGGAGCACAGATACGCAGTATTTT.

This chain joins TRBV6-4 and TRBJ2-3; perhaps TRBD1 as D (5 bases). From germline, CDR1 is MRHNA and CDR2 SNTAGT. The CDR3 contains 18 residues. V shed 0 bases and J shed 6 bases, with 22 bases lying between them. The CDR3 here is CASSDSVSPHRSRDTQYF. The DNA of the CDR3 is TGTGCCAGCAGTGACTCAGTATCCCCCCACAGGAGTAGGGATACGCAGTATTTT.

This chain connects TRBV20-1 to TRBJ2-1; no clear D. The CDR3 runs to 11 residues. Germline lookup yields CDR1 DFQATT and CDR2 SNEGSKA (reference sequence). Trimming pared 5 bases from V and 6 bases from J, leaving 8 bases between. The CDR3 reads CSAPRRNEQFF. For the CDR3, the DNA is TGCAGTGCTCCGCGGCGCAATGAGCAGTTCTTC.

The DNA of the CDR3 is TGTGCCAGCAGGGCGGGGTTGAACGAGCAGTACTTC. It is translated as CASRAGLNEQYF. The chain has TRBV6-5 and TRBJ2-7, with D maybe TRBD2 (6 bases). Germline loops: CDR1 MNHEY, CDR2 SVGAGI. Trimming pared 6 bases from V and 5 bases from J, leaving 11 bases between. The CDR3 loop spans 12 amino acids.

V gene TRBV5-1 combines with J gene TRBJ1-6; D remains unclear. Germline V gives CDR1 SGHRS, CDR2 YFSETQ. Trimming took off 0 bases at V and 8 bases at J, with 12 bases between the two ends. The CDR3 has 15 residues. The CDR3 protein is CASSLEGSSYSPLHF. CDR3 DNA sequence: TGCGCCAGCAGCTTGGAAGGGAGCAGTTATTCACCCCTCCACTTT. Based on the CDR3 plus reference TRBV5-1 and TRBJ1-6, the full variable domain is KAGVTQTPRYLIKTRGQQVTLSCSPISGHRSVSWYQQTPGQGLQFLFEYFSETQRNKGNFPGRFSGRQFSNSRSEMNVSTLELGDSALYLCASSLEGSSYSPLHFGNGTRLTVT.

This chain links TRBV19 with TRBJ1-5; TRBD1 aligns across 11 bases. J was trimmed by 3 bases and V by 7 bases; bases with no gene match: 8. CDR3 size: 16 residues. Germline V CDR1 and CDR2: LNHDA, SQIVND (reference sequence). The CDR3 DNA reads TGTGCCAGTAACCCGGGGGACAGGGGGTTCAATCAGCCCCAGCATTTT. It codes for CASNPGDRGFNQPQHF.

The chain combines TRBV19 with TRBJ2-3, with 8 bases matching TRBD2. CDR3 size: 14 residues. The V segment lost 8 bases and the J segment 2 bases; nucleotides outside the gene matches: 6. CDR1 is LNHDA, CDR2 SQIVND, per germline (reference sequence). CDR3 nucleotides: TGTGCCAGTGGACGGGAGGGATACACAGATACGCAGTATTTT. Protein: CASGREGYTDTQYF.